This T cell receptor beta chain was identified during a study of cytomegalovirus exposure and HLA in healthy donors. Study-level findings and limits: Being indistinguishable, some V segments were excluded, TRBV6-2 and TRBV6-3 among them.

Comments on this clone: No antigen is known for it.

The primer mix had 60 Vbeta and 13 Jbeta primers. The repertoire was sequenced with immunoSEQ multiplex PCR; TCRdb's copy has only in-frame clones and lacks some. The sample consists of roughly 200,000 clones, around four fifths of them appearing once. The germline gives CDR1 SGHTA, CDR2 FQGNSA. Trimming removed 5 bases at V and 0 bases at J, with 17 bases between. The CDR3 contains 17 residues. This receptor was taken from a man in his forties or fifties in good health and CMV-seropositive. Sequencing input: PBMCs. The chain links TRBV7-2 to TRBJ2-1; possibly TRBD1 for D (7 bases). The CDR3 is CASSVFGGTASYNEQFF. The CDR3 DNA reads as TGTGCCAGCAGCGTGTTCGGCGGGACAGCCTCCTACAATGAGCAGTTCTTC.